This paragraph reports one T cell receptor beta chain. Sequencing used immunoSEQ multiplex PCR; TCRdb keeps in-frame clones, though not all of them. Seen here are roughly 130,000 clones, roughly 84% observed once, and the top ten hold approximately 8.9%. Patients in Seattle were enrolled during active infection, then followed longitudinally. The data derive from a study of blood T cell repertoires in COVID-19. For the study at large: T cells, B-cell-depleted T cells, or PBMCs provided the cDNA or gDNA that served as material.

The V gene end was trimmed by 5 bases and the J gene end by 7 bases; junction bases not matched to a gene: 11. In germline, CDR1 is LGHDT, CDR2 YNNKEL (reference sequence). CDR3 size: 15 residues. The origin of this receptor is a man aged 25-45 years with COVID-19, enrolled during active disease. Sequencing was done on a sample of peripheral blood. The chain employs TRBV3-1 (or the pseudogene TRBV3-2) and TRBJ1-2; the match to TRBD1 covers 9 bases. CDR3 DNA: TGTGCCAGCAGCGCCTCTATAACAGGGGGCGGTGGCTACACCTTC. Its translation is CASSASITGGGGYTF.